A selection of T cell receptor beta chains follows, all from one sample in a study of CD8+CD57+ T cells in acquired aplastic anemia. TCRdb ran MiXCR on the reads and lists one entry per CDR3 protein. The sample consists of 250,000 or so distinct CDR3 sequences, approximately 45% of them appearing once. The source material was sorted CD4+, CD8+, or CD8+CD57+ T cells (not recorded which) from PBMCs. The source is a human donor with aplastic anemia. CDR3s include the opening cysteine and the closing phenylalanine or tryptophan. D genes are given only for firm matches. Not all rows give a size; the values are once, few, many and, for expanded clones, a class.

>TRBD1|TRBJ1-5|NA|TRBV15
TGTGCCACCAGCAGAGGGACAGGGGGTGTAAGGGGCAATCAGCCCCAGCATTTT
CATSRGTGGVRGNQPQHF
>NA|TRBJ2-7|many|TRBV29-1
TGCAGCGTTGATGGGGGGGGGGCTAAAAGGGACGAGCAGTACTTC
CSVDGGGAKRDEQYF
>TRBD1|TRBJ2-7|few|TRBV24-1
TGTGCCACCAAAGGGACAGGATCCCGTTGGGAGCAGTACTTC
CATKGTGSRWEQYF
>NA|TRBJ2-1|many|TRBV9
TGTGCCAGCAGCCCATCAGGGACTTCTGGGAATGAGCAGTTCTTC
CASSPSGTSGNEQFF
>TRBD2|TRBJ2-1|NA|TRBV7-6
TGTACCAGCAGCTTAGGTGGGACTAGCGGGAGGAGTGAGCAGTTCTTC
CTSSLGGTSGRSEQFF
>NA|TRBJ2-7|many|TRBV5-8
TGTGCCAGCAGTATCGGGTTCGAGCAGTACTTC
CASSIGFEQYF
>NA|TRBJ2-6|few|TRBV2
TGTGCCAGCAGAGAAGGGGACTCTGGGGCCAACGTCCTAACTTTC
CASREGDSGANVLTF
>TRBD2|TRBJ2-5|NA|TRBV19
TGTGCCAGTAGTATAGTCACGGGGGGACGGGAGACCCAGTACTTC
CASSIVTGGRETQYF
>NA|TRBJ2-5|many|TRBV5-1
TGCGCCAGCAGCTCCGCTGTTAGCAGGCGGGAGACCCAGTACTTC
CASSSAVSRRETQYF
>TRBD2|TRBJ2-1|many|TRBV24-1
TGTGCCACCAGTGGTGCTAGCGGGGGGGCCACCCTACCCTCCTACAATGAGCAGTTCTTC
CATSGASGGATLPSYNEQFF
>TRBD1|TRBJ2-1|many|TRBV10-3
TGTGCCATCAGCGAGTCCGGGACAGTTATGTTTAAGTTCTTC
CAISESGTVMFKFF
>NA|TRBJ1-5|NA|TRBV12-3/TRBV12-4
TGTGCCAGCAGTTTCGGGGGTAATCAGCCCCAGCATTTT
CASSFGGNQPQHF
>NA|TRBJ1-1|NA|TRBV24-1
TGTGCCACCAGGTGGAACACTGAAGCTTTCTTT
CATRWNTEAFF
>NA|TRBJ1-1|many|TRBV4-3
TGCGCCAGCAGCCATCCCGGACGAAGTGGTACTGAAGCTTTCTTT
CASSHPGRSGTEAFF
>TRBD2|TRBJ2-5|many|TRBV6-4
TGTGCCAGCAGCATACTAGCGGGGGGTAAAGAGACCCAGTACTTC
CASSILAGGKETQYF
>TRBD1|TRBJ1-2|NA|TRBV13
TGTGCCAGCAGCTCACAGGGGGCGGACTATGGCTACACCTTC
CASSSQGADYGYTF